A selection of T cell receptor beta chains follows, all from one sample in a study of cytomegalovirus exposure and HLA in healthy donors. Sequencing used immunoSEQ multiplex PCR; TCRdb keeps in-frame clones, though not all of them. The top ten hold roughly 5.5% of the sample, which has 200,000 to 250,000 clones, approximately 82% seen once. The sequencing sample was made of PBMCs. Receptor source: a woman in her late teens or twenties in good health and CMV-seronegative. Each CDR3 is given with its conserved first and last residue. D genes are given only for firm matches. Not all rows give a size; the values are once, few, many and, for expanded clones, a class.

d_call j_call cdr3_length v_call clone_size cdr3_aa cdr3_nt
. TRBJ2-7 13 TRBV30 . CACDATGSYEQYF TGTGCCTGTGATGCCACAGGGTCCTACGAGCAGTACTTC
TRBD1 TRBJ1-3 14 TRBV2 . CASSQGAGGNTIYF TGTGCCAGCAGTCAGGGGGCGGGTGGAAACACCATATATTTT
. TRBJ2-5 13 TRBV27 . CASSLSFQETQYF TGTGCCAGCAGTTTATCGTTTCAAGAGACCCAGTACTTC
. TRBJ1-2 14 TRBV10-3 . CAISDRTEGFGYTF TGTGCCATCAGTGATCGGACAGAGGGGTTCGGCTACACCTTC
TRBD1 TRBJ1-1 15 TRBV4-2 . CASRYPGTEGTEAFF TGTGCCAGCAGGTATCCCGGGACAGAGGGGACTGAAGCTTTCTTT
. TRBJ1-2 11 TRBV29-1 . CSDRKGYGYTF TGCAGCGATCGAAAGGGTTATGGCTACACCTTC
. TRBJ2-7 15 TRBV6-5 . CASSYSSGNTYEQYF TGTGCCAGCAGTTACTCGTCAGGGAACACCTACGAGCAGTACTTC
TRBD1 TRBJ2-3 15 TRBV4-1 . CASSQTDRGGDTQYF TGCGCCAGCAGCCAAACTGACAGGGGCGGAGATACGCAGTATTTT
. TRBJ1-2 15 TRBV27 . CASSPRQNTYYGYTF TGTGCCAGCAGTCCCCGGCAAAACACCTACTATGGCTACACCTTC
. TRBJ1-5 15 TRBV15 . CATNQGAYSNQPQHF TGTGCCACCAATCAAGGGGCATATAGCAATCAGCCCCAGCATTTT
TRBD2 TRBJ2-1 16 TRBV5-6 . CASSTPTSGGFNEQFF TGTGCCAGCAGCACCCCTACTAGCGGGGGGTTCAATGAGCAGTTCTTC
TRBD2 TRBJ2-7 15 TRBV6-5 . CASGSGGGLIYEQYF TGTGCCAGCGGAAGCGGGGGGGGCTTAATTTACGAGCAGTACTTC
TRBD1 TRBJ1-3 14 TRBV30 . CAWIKPGGENTIYF TGTGCCTGGATTAAACCAGGGGGTGAAAACACCATATATTTT
. TRBJ1-2 15 TRBV27 . CASSPYQESNYGYTF TGTGCCAGCAGTCCCTACCAGGAATCTAACTATGGCTACACCTTC
TRBD2 TRBJ2-3 17 TRBV7-9 . CASSLGGGAGERDTQYF TGTGCCAGCAGCTTAGGAGGTGGAGCGGGGGAGAGGGATACGCAGTATTTT
. TRBJ2-3 18 TRBV4-1 . CASSHKKGSPGGTDTQYF TGCGCCAGCAGCCATAAAAAGGGTTCCCCCGGGGGCACAGATACGCAGTATTTT
. TRBJ1-1 13 TRBV6-5 . CASSYNLNTEAFF TGTGCCAGCAGTTACAATTTGAACACTGAAGCTTTCTTT
. TRBJ2-1 14 TRBV14 . CASSQDRASDEQFF TGTGCCAGCAGCCAAGATCGGGCTAGCGATGAGCAGTTCTTC
TRBD1 TRBJ2-7 14 TRBV27 . CASSFTGQGSAQYF TGTGCCAGCAGTTTCACGGGACAGGGGAGCGCGCAGTACTTC
TRBD1 TRBJ2-2 15 TRBV9 once CASSVAVTGNGELFF TGTGCCAGCAGCGTAGCAGTGACAGGGAACGGGGAGCTGTTTTTT
. TRBJ2-6 15 TRBV7-6 . CASSLYRAGANVLTF TGTGCCAGCAGCCTATACAGGGCTGGGGCCAACGTCCTGACTTTC
. TRBJ1-2 15 TRBV7-9 . CASSLIGEANYGYTF TGTGCCAGCAGCTTAATCGGTGAAGCTAACTATGGCTACACCTTC
TRBD2 TRBJ2-5 18 TRBV2 . CASSEAAGSGGPQETQYF TGTGCCAGCAGTGAAGCGGCGGGGAGCGGGGGGCCCCAAGAGACCCAGTACTTC
TRBD1 TRBJ1-6 15 TRBV5-1 . CASSIETGGDSPLHF TGCGCCAGCAGCATCGAGACAGGGGGGGATTCACCCCTCCACTTT
. TRBJ1-1 14 TRBV15 few CATSRETRGTEAFF TGTGCCACCAGCAGAGAGACCCGGGGAACTGAAGCTTTCTTT
. TRBJ1-1 13 TRBV2 once CASTPEMNTEAFF TGTGCCAGCACCCCAGAAATGAACACTGAAGCTTTCTTT
TRBD1 TRBJ1-4 15 TRBV6-1 . CASSEVTGVVGKLFF TGTGCCAGCAGTGAAGTTACAGGGGTAGTGGGGAAACTGTTTTTT
. TRBJ1-1 16 TRBV7-8 . CASSLALGRRNTEAFF TGTGCCAGCAGCTTAGCCTTGGGACGGAGGAACACTGAAGCTTTCTTT
. TRBJ2-7 16 TRBV28 . CASSTTGLAFSREQYF TGTGCCAGCAGTACTACGGGACTCGCCTTTTCGAGGGAGCAGTACTTC
. TRBJ2-1 14 TRBV11-2 . CASSLDSAYNEQFF TGTGCCAGCAGCTTAGACTCCGCCTACAATGAGCAGTTCTTC
TRBD1 TRBJ1-6 15 TRBV5-1 . CASSLSGQENSPLHF TGCGCCAGCAGCTTGTCGGGACAGGAGAATTCACCCCTCCACTTT
. TRBJ1-4 14 TRBV2 . CASKQESVNEKLFF TGTGCCAGCAAACAGGAATCTGTTAATGAAAAACTGTTTTTT
. TRBJ2-7 13 TRBV27 few CASGRSSPYEQYF TGTGCCAGTGGACGGAGTTCTCCCTACGAGCAGTACTTC
. TRBJ1-2 12 TRBV15 . CATSRDSGGYTF TGTGCCACCAGCAGAGATTCGGGGGGCTACACCTTC
. TRBJ1-2 13 TRBV6-1 . CAVSRDGDYGYTF TGTGCCGTTTCCCGGGACGGTGACTATGGCTACACCTTC